This T cell receptor beta chain was captured in a study of control samples from healthy donors and cancer patients. Assay used: immunoSEQ multiplex PCR; TCRdb lists only in-frame clones, some missing. Of 100,000 or so clones listed, around 87% were seen once; the top ten hold roughly 1.3%. The ends were cut back, 5 bases at V and 0 bases at J, with 2 bases in the middle. The CDR3 is made up of 11 amino acids. In germline, CDR1 is KGHSH, CDR2 LQKENI. The origin of this receptor is a woman aged 45-65 years in good health. The rearrangement uses TRBV18 and TRBJ2-7; D unresolved. Material: blood. CDR3 coding DNA: TGTGCCAGCTCAAGCTCCTACGAGCAGTACTTC. It codes for CASSSSYEQYF.